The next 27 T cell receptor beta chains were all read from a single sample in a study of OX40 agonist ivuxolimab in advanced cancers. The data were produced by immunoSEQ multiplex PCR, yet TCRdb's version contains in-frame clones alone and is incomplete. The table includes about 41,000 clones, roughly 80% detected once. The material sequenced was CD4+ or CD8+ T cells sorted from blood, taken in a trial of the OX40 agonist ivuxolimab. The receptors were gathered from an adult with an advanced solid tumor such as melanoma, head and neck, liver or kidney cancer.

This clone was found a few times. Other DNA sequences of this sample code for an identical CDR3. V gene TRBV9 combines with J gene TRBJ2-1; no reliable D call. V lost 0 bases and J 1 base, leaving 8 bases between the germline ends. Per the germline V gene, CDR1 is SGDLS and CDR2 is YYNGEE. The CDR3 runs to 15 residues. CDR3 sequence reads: CASSVERWSYNEQFF. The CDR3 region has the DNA TGTGCCAGCAGCGTAGAAAGGTGGTCCTACAATGAGCAGTTCTTC.

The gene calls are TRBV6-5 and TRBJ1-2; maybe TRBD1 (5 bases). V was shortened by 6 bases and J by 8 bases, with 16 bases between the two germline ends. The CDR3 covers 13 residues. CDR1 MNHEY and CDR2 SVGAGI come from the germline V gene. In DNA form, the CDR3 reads TGTGCCAGCAGCCCCTTGGGCAGGGACGGCTACACCTTC. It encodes CASSPLGRDGYTF.

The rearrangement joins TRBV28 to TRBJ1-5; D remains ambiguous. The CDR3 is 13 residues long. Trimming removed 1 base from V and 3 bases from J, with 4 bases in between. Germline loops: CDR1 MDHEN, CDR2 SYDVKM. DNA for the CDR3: TGTGCCAGCAGTTTATATGTCAATCAGCCCCAGCATTTT. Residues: CASSLYVNQPQHF.

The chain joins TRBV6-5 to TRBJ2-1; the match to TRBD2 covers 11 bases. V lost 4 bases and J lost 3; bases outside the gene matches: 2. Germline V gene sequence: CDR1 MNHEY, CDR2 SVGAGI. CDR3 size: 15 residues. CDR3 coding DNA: TGTGCCAGCAGTTCCGGACTAGCGGGCTACAATGAGCAGTTCTTC. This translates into CASSSGLAGYNEQFF.

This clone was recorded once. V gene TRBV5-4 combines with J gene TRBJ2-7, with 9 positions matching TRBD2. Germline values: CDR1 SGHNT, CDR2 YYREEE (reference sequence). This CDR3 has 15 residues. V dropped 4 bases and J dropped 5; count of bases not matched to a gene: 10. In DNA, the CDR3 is TGTGCCAGCAGCCCCACCCCGGGACTAGCTAACGAGCAGTACTTC. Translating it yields CASSPTPGLANEQYF. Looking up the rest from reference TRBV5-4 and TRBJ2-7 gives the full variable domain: ETGVTQSPTHLIKTRGQQVTLRCSSQSGHNTVSWYQQALGQGPQFIFQYYREEENGRGNFPPRFSGLQFPNYSSELNVNALELDDSALYLCASSPTPGLANEQYFGPGTRLTVT.

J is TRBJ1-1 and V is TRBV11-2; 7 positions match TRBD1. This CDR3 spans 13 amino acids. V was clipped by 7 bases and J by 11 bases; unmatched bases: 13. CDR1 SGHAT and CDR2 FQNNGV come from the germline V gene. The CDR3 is CASNDRERLGAFF. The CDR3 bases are TGTGCCAGCAACGACAGGGAGCGACTCGGGGCTTTCTTT.

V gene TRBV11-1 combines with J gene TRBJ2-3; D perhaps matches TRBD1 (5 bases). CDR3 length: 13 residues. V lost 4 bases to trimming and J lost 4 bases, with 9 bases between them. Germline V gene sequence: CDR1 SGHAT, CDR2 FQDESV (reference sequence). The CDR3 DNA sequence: TGTGCCAGCAGCTCGCAGGGTCCAGATACGCAGTATTTT. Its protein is CASSSQGPDTQYF.

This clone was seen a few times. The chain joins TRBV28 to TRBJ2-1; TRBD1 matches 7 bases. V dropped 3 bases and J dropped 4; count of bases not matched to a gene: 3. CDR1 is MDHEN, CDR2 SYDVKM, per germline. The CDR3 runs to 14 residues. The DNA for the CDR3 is TGTGCCAGCAGTTTTGTGACAGGGTACAATGAGCAGTTCTTC. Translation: CASSFVTGYNEQFF.

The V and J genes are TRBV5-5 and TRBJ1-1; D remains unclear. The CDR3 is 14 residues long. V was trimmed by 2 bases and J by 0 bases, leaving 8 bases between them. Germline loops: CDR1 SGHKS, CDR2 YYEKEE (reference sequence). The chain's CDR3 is CASSFADMNTEAFF. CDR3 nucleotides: TGTGCCAGCAGCTTTGCAGATATGAACACTGAAGCTTTCTTT. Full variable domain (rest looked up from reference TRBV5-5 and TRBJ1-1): DAGVTQSPTHLIKTRGQQVTLRCSPISGHKSVSWYQQVLGQGPQFIFQYYEKEERGRGNFPDRFSARQFPNYSSELNVNALLLGDSALYLCASSFADMNTEAFFGQGTRLTVV.

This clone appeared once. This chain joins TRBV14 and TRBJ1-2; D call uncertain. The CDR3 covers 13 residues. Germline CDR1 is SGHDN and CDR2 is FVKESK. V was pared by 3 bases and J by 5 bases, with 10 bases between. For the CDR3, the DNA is TGTGCCAGCAGCCAGGATTCCCAATATGGCTACACCTTC. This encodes CASSQDSQYGYTF.

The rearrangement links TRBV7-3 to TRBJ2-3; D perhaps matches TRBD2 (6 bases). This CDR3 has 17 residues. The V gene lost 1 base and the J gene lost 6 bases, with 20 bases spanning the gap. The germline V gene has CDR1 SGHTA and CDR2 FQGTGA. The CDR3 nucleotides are TGTGCCAGCAGCTTAATGCCGGTGGGGACTCGAGGGGATACGCAGTATTTT. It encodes CASSLMPVGTRGDTQYF.

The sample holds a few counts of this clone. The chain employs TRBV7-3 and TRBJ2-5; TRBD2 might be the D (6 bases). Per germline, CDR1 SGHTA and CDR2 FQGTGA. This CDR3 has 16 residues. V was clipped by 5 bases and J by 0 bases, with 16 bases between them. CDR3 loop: CASSMIGGDYQETQYF. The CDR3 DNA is TGTGCCAGCAGCATGATTGGCGGGGACTACCAAGAGACCCAGTACTTC. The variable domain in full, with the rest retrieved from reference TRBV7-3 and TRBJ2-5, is GAGVSQTPSNKVTEKGKYVELRCDPISGHTALYWYRQSLGQGPEFLIYFQGTGAADDSGLPNDRFFAVRPEGSVSTLKIQRTERGDSAVYLCASSMIGGDYQETQYFGPGTRLLVL.

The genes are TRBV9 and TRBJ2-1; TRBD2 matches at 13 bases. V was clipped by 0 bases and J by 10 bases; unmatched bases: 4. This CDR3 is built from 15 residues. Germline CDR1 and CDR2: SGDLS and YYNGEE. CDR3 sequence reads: CASSVEGLAGLEQFF. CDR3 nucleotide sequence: TGTGCCAGCAGCGTAGAGGGACTAGCGGGGCTCGAGCAGTTCTTC.

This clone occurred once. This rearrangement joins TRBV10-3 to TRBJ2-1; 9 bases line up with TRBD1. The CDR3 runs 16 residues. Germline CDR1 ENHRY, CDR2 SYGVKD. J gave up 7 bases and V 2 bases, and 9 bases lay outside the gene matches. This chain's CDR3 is CAISEMLQGAGNEQFF. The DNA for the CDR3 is TGTGCCATCAGTGAGATGTTACAGGGGGCGGGTAATGAGCAGTTCTTC.

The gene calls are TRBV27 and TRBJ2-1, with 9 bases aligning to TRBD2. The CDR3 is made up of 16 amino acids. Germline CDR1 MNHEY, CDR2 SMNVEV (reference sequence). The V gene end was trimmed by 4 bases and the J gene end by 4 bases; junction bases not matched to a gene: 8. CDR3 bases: TGTGCCAGCAGTTCCTTTGGAGCGGGAGGATACAATGAGCAGTTCTTC. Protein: CASSSFGAGGYNEQFF.

CDR3 sequence: CASSLLGYEQFF. The CDR3 DNA sequence: TGTGCCAGCAGCCTCCTCGGGTATGAGCAGTTCTTC. V and J are TRBV7-9 and TRBJ2-1; D ambiguous. This CDR3 is 12 amino acids long. V was cut by 5 bases and J by 8 bases, with 10 bases left in between. CDR1 SEHNR and CDR2 FQNEAQ come from the germline V gene (reference sequence).

The DNA for the CDR3 is TGTGCCAGCAGCATCACCTCAGCGGGTGGGTTTAACACCGGGGAGCTGTTTTTT. It specifies CASSITSAGGFNTGELFF. This chain connects TRBV9 to TRBJ2-2; TRBD2 might be the D (6 bases). Germline CDR1 reads SGDLS; CDR2 reads YYNGEE. V was cut by 4 bases and J by 2 bases, with 21 bases left in between. The CDR3 length is 18 residues. The whole variable domain, filled in from reference TRBV9 and TRBJ2-2, reads DSGVTQTPKHLITATGQRVTLRCSPRSGDLSVYWYQQSLDQGLQFLIQYYNGEERAKGNILERFSAQQFPDLHSELNLSSLELGDSALYFCASSITSAGGFNTGELFFGEGSRLTVL.

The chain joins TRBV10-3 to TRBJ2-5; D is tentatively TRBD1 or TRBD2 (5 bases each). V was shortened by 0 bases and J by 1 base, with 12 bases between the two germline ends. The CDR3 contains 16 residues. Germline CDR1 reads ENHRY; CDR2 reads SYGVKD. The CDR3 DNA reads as TGTGCCATCAGTGAGTCCATTTATGGGGGCCAAGAGACCCAGTACTTC. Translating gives CAISESIYGGQETQYF.

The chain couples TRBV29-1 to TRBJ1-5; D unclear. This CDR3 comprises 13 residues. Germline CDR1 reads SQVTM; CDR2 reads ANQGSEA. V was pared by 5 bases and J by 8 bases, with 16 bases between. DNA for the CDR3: TGCAGCGTTAGTCTAGGGATACGGGAGCCCCAGCATTTT. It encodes CSVSLGIREPQHF.

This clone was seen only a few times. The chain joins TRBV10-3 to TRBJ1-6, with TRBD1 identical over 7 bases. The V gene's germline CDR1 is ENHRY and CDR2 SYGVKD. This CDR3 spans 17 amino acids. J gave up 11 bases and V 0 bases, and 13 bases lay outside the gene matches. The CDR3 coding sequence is TGTGCCATCAGTGAGTCAGGGGGCCAGTGGGTTGATGCACCCCTCCACTTT. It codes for CAISESGGQWVDAPLHF.

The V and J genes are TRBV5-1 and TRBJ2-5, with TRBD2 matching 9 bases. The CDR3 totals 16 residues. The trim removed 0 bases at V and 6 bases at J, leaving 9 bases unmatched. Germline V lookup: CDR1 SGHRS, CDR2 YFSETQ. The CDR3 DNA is TGCGCCAGCAGCTTGGCCCTAGGCGGGGGGGCCAAGACCCAGTACTTC. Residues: CASSLALGGGAKTQYF.

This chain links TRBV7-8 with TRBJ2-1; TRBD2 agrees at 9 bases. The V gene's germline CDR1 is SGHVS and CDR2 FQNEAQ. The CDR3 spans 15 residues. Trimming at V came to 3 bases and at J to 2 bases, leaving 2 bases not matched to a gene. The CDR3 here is CASSLSSGAYNEQFF. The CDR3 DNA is TGTGCCAGCAGCTTGTCTAGCGGGGCCTACAATGAGCAGTTCTTC.

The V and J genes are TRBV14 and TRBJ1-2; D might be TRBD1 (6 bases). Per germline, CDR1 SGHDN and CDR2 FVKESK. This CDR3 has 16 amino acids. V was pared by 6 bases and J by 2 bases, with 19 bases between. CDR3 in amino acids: CASSPEYRQENYGYTF. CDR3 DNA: TGTGCCAGCAGTCCGGAATACCGACAGGAAAACTATGGCTACACCTTC.

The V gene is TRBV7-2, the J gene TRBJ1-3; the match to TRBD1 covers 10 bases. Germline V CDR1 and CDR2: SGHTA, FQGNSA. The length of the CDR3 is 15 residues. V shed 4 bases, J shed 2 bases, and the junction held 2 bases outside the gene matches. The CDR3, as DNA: TGTGCCAGCAGCTCCGGGACAGGGGCTGGAAACACCATATATTTT. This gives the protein CASSSGTGAGNTIYF.

DNA for the CDR3: TGTGCCAGCAGCTTAGAGACAGATACGCAGTATTTT. As protein: CASSLETDTQYF. V gene TRBV7-9 combines with J gene TRBJ2-3; D not resolved. V was pared by 1 base and J by 3 bases, with 2 bases between. The CDR3 loop spans 12 amino acids. Germline V gene data show CDR1 as SEHNR and CDR2 as FQNEAQ (reference sequence).

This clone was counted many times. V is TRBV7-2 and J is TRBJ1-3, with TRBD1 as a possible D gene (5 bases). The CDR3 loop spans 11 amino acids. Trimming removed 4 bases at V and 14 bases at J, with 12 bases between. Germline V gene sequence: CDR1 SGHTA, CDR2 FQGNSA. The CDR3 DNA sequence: TGTGCCAGCAGCTCGGGACTGTCCCTATATTTT. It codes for CASSSGLSLYF.

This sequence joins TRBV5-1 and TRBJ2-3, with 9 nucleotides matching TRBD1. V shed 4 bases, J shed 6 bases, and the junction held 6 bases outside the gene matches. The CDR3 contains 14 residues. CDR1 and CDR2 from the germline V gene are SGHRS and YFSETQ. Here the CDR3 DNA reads TGCGCCAGCAGCACGGGACAGGGCATCGATACGCAGTATTTT. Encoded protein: CASSTGQGIDTQYF.